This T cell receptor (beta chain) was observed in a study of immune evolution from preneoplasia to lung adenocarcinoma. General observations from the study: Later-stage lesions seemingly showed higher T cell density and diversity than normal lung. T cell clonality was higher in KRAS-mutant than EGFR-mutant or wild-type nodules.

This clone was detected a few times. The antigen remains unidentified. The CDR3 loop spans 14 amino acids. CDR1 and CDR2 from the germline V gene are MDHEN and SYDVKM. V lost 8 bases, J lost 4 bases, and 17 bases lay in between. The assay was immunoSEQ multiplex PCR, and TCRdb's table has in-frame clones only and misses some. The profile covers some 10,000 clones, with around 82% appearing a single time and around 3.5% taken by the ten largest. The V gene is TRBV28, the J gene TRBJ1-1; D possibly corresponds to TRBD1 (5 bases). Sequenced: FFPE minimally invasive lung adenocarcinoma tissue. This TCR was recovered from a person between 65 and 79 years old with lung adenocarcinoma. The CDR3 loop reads CASLTQAVGTEAFF. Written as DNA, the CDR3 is TGTGCCAGCTTGACACAGGCGGTGGGCACTGAAGCTTTCTTT.